Reported below is one T cell receptor (beta chain). Its target is not known. Other DNA sequences within the sample encode an identical CDR3. This sample was included in a study of cytomegalovirus exposure and HLA in healthy donors. Study-level findings and limits: Rare sequences made up most TCRs, while some public TCRs were found in many donors.

PCR used 60 Vbeta primers and 13 Jbeta primers. TCRdb's copy holds only in-frame clones and misses some; the assay was immunoSEQ multiplex PCR. The profile shows 270,000 or so clones, 86% of them singletons. The germline V gene has CDR1 SGHRS and CDR2 YFSETQ. The junction had 8 bases not matched to a gene; V was cut back by 5 bases and J by 5 bases. The CDR3 runs 16 residues. This rearrangement joins TRBV5-1 to TRBJ2-1; 12 bases fit TRBD2. This TCR was sampled from a man aged 35-49 years in good health and CMV-seropositive. Sequencing was carried out using PBMCs. CDR3 DNA: TGCGCCAGCAGTGCGCGACTAGCGGGGGCGGACAATGAGCAGTTCTTC. Amino acid sequence: CASSARLAGADNEQFF.